This entry lists 30 T cell receptor beta chains sequenced from one sample in a study of T cell responses to AZD1222 COVID-19 vaccine. Libraries were prepared by immunoSEQ multiplex PCR; TCRdb keeps only in-frame clonotypes and omits some of them. The sample records some 150,000 clones, 93% being singletons. The specimen was peripheral blood, collected on day 0 of AZD1222 vaccination. These TCRs come from an adult in good health.

The V gene is TRBV30, the J gene TRBJ1-1; 12 bases are shared with TRBD1. Trimming took 4 bases from V and 3 from J; bases not matched to a gene: 6. Germline V gene sequence: CDR1 GTSNPN, CDR2 SVGIG (reference sequence). The CDR3 covers 15 residues. CDR3 sequence reads: CAWTYGTGGYTEAFF. CDR3 DNA: TGTGCCTGGACATACGGGACAGGGGGCTACACTGAAGCTTTCTTT. Full variable domain (missing parts from reference TRBV30 and TRBJ1-1): SQTIHQWPATLVQPVGSPLSLECTVEGTSNPNLYWYRQAAGRGLQLLFYSVGIGQISSEVPQNLSASRPQDRQFILSSKKLLLSDSGFYLCAWTYGTGGYTEAFFGQGTRLTVV.

This clone has just one count. The CDR3 here is CSAGTLRGLFF. In DNA form, the CDR3 reads TGTTCCGCTGGCACCTTGAGAGGGCTGTTTTTT. The chain couples TRBV6-6 to TRBJ1-4; D gene ambiguous. The CDR3 contains 11 residues. Germline V lookup: CDR1 MNHNY, CDR2 SVGAGI (reference sequence).

This chain links TRBV3-1 (or the pseudogene TRBV3-2) with TRBJ2-7, with 7 bases matching TRBD2. Germline V gives CDR1 LGHDT, CDR2 YNNKEL (reference sequence). The CDR3 length is 14 residues. J gave up 4 bases and V 4 bases, and 7 bases lay outside the gene matches. The CDR3 spells CASSPSGGQYEQYF. DNA for the CDR3: TGTGCCAGCAGCCCGTCGGGAGGTCAATACGAGCAGTACTTC.

The chain recombines TRBV30 with TRBJ1-1; TRBD1 aligns across 8 bases. V was clipped by 1 base and J by 8 bases; unmatched bases: 6. The CDR3 loop spans 13 amino acids. Germline lookup yields CDR1 GTSNPN and CDR2 SVGIG (reference sequence). The CDR3 sequence is CAWSGVDRGEAFF. CDR3 in DNA: TGTGCCTGGAGTGGAGTTGACAGGGGAGAAGCTTTCTTT.

The rearrangement links TRBV15 to TRBJ2-1; D is perhaps TRBD1 (5 bases). CDR1 LNHNV and CDR2 YYDKDF come from the germline V gene (reference sequence). The CDR3 contains 15 residues. V was trimmed by 0 bases and J by 8 bases, leaving 14 bases between them. The CDR3 nucleotides are TGTGCCACCAGCAGAGAAGGGGCATCCCCCCATGAGCAGTTCTTC. It yields the protein CATSREGASPHEQFF.

This clone was counted a few times. The chain combines TRBV19 with TRBJ1-5; D ambiguous. The CDR3 loop spans 13 amino acids. CDR1 is LNHDA, CDR2 SQIVND, per germline (reference sequence). V was trimmed by 5 bases and J by 6 bases, leaving 11 bases between them. The CDR3 sequence is CASSGVGFQPQHF. The CDR3, as DNA: TGTGCCAGTAGTGGGGTGGGCTTTCAGCCCCAGCATTTT.

The V gene is TRBV12-3 or TRBV12-4, the J gene TRBJ2-1; D unclear. The CDR3 has 13 amino acids. The V and J ends lost 6 bases and 1 base respectively, with 7 bases between them. The CDR3 sequence is CASSGRSYNEQFF. The CDR3 region has the DNA TGTGCCAGCAGCGGGCGGTCCTACAATGAGCAGTTCTTC.

This chain uses TRBV14 with TRBJ1-1; D unclear. The CDR3 has 13 amino acids. Trimming took 0 bases from V and 1 from J, leaving 3 bases between them. Germline loops: CDR1 SGHDN, CDR2 FVKESK. The CDR3 sequence: CASSQDPNTEAFF. The CDR3 region has the DNA TGTGCCAGCAGCCAAGACCCGAACACTGAAGCTTTCTTT.

The chain combines TRBV2 with TRBJ1-3; D possibly corresponds to TRBD1 (5 bases). In germline, CDR1 is SNHLY, CDR2 FYNNEI. The CDR3 sequence is 14 residues long. V was trimmed by 7 bases and J by 3 bases, leaving 13 bases between them. The CDR3 DNA reads as TGTGCCAGCAAGGGGAGCATACTTGGAAACACCATATATTTT. This gives the protein CASKGSILGNTIYF.

The chain recombines TRBV9 with TRBJ2-2; 9 bases map to TRBD1. The germline CDR1 and CDR2 sequences are SGDLS and YYNGEE. V shed 0 bases and J 8 bases; nucleotides not matched to a gene: 5. The CDR3 has 15 residues. CDR3 DNA: TGTGCCAGCAGCGTAGCTGGGACAGGGTTAGGGGAGCTGTTTTTT. It codes for CASSVAGTGLGELFF.

This chain uses TRBV20-1 with TRBJ1-5; D might be TRBD1 (6 bases). The CDR3 totals 15 residues. With 6 bases removed from V and 4 bases from J, the gap between germline ends came to 19 bases. Germline lookup yields CDR1 DFQATT and CDR2 SNEGSKA (reference sequence). The CDR3 reads CSASSGGGLNQPQHF. Here the CDR3 DNA reads TGCAGTGCGAGTTCGGGGGGCGGGTTGAATCAGCCCCAGCATTTT.

The chain links TRBV5-1 to TRBJ2-5, with D perhaps TRBD1 or TRBD2 (6 bases each). The CDR3 totals 14 residues. Germline loops: CDR1 SGHRS, CDR2 YFSETQ. Trimming took off 6 bases at V and 4 bases at J, with 16 bases between the two ends. The CDR3 sequence: CASKLAGEVETQYF. The CDR3 bases are TGCGCCAGCAAATTAGCAGGGGAGGTAGAGACCCAGTACTTC. Combining the CDR3 with reference TRBV5-1 and TRBJ2-5 gives the whole variable domain KAGVTQTPRYLIKTRGQQVTLSCSPISGHRSVSWYQQTPGQGLQFLFEYFSETQRNKGNFPGRFSGRQFSNSRSEMNVSTLELGDSALYLCASKLAGEVETQYFGPGTRLLVL.

This clone was observed a single time. This chain joins TRBV19 and TRBJ2-2, with TRBD1 matching over 8 bases. The CDR3 consists of 14 residues. The V and J ends lost 8 bases and 5 bases, in that order; junction bases with no gene match: 7. The germline V gene encodes CDR1 LNHDA and CDR2 SQIVND (reference sequence). The CDR3 region has the DNA TGTGCCAGTTGTCAGGGGGCTTATACCGGGGAGCTGTTTTTT. It codes for CASCQGAYTGELFF.

The chain couples TRBV9 to TRBJ2-2; D is uncertain. Deletions cut 1 base from V and 2 bases from J, with 6 bases between. This CDR3 is 14 amino acids long. Germline V lookup: CDR1 SGDLS, CDR2 YYNGEE. In DNA form, the CDR3 reads TGTGCCAGCAGCGTACCACCCAACACCGGGGAGCTGTTTTTT. This encodes CASSVPPNTGELFF.

The chain employs TRBV4-1 and TRBJ1-1; the D gene is possibly TRBD1 (5 bases). The germline V gene encodes CDR1 MGHRA and CDR2 YSYEKL. The ends were cut back, 0 bases at V and 4 bases at J, with 15 bases in the middle. The CDR3 covers 16 residues. This CDR3 reads CASSQDVGGETTEAFF. CDR3 sequence (DNA): TGCGCCAGCAGCCAAGATGTTGGGGGGGAGACCACTGAAGCTTTCTTT.

The chain combines TRBV5-6 with TRBJ2-1; 12 bases align to TRBD2. CDR1 and CDR2 (germline): SGHDT, YYEEEE. Trimming at V came to 5 bases and at J to 8 bases, leaving 8 bases not matched to a gene. CDR3 length: 15 amino acids. Here the CDR3 reads CASRTETSGRDEQFF. Here the CDR3 DNA reads TGTGCCAGCAGGACCGAGACTAGCGGGAGAGATGAGCAGTTCTTC.

This sequence joins TRBV7-9 and TRBJ2-7, with D perhaps TRBD1 or TRBD2 (6 bases each). Germline CDR1 SEHNR, CDR2 FQNEAQ (reference sequence). CDR3 length: 14 amino acids. V was pared by 5 bases and J by 2 bases, with 13 bases between. The CDR3, as DNA: TGTGCCAGCAGCGGAGGGGGTCTAGCCTACGAGCAGTACTTC. Translating gives CASSGGGLAYEQYF. The whole variable domain, remainder taken from reference TRBV7-9 and TRBJ2-7, is DTGVSQNPRHKITKRGQNVTFRCDPISEHNRLYWYRQTLGQGPEFLTYFQNEAQLEKSRLLSDRFSAERPKGSFSTLEIQRTEQGDSAMYLCASSGGGLAYEQYFGPGTRLTVT.

J is TRBJ2-7 and V is TRBV5-1; possibly TRBD1 for D (7 bases). The CDR3 has 15 amino acids. V dropped 4 bases and J dropped 6 bases, with 20 bases sitting between them. Germline CDR1 reads SGHRS; CDR2 reads YFSETQ. This chain's CDR3 is CASSPGLSGGFEQYF. CDR3 DNA: TGCGCCAGCAGCCCTGGCCTGTCAGGGGGGTTCGAGCAGTACTTC.

The rearrangement uses TRBV19 and TRBJ1-5, with D unclear. The germline V gene encodes CDR1 LNHDA and CDR2 SQIVND (reference sequence). The CDR3 covers 13 residues. V was cut by 5 bases and J by 3 bases, with 8 bases left in between. The CDR3 DNA reads TGTGCCAGTAGTTGGGTTGTCAATCAGCCCCAGCATTTT. Protein product: CASSWVVNQPQHF.

This rearrangement joins TRBV27 to TRBJ1-5, with D hard to call. In germline, CDR1 is MNHEY, CDR2 SMNVEV (reference sequence). V lost 0 bases, J lost 9 bases, and 15 bases lay in between. This CDR3 is 15 amino acids long. CDR3 DNA sequence: TGTGCCAGCAGTTTATCGCGGGATGGAGATTGGCCCCAGCATTTT. It translates to CASSLSRDGDWPQHF.

The V gene is TRBV6-6, the J gene TRBJ2-1; 7 bases are a match to TRBD2. The germline CDR1 and CDR2 sequences are MNHNY and SVGAGI (reference sequence). The CDR3 spans 13 residues. J gave up 5 bases and V 5 bases, and 3 bases lay outside the gene matches. The CDR3 protein is CASSPLADNEQFF. In DNA, the CDR3 is TGTGCCAGCAGTCCTCTAGCGGACAATGAGCAGTTCTTC.

The chain joins TRBV10-2 to TRBJ1-4; 7 bases agree with TRBD1. CDR3 length equals 14 residues. CDR1 and CDR2 (germline): WSHSY, SAAADI. V was pared by 6 bases and J by 9 bases, with 10 bases of the junction left unmatched. This chain's CDR3 is CASRSSQQGKKLFF. DNA of the CDR3: TGCGCCAGCAGAAGCAGTCAACAGGGGAAAAAACTGTTTTTT.

The V call is TRBV25-1, the J call TRBJ1-6; maybe TRBD1 (6 bases). This CDR3 contains 15 residues. Germline loops: CDR1 MGHDK, CDR2 SYGVNS. Deletions cut 4 bases from V and 2 bases from J, with 9 bases between. The CDR3 DNA reads TGTGCCAGCAGTGGTCGGACAGCCTATAATTCACCCCTCCACTTT. It codes for CASSGRTAYNSPLHF.

This chain connects TRBV24-1 to TRBJ2-5, with D possibly TRBD1 on 6 matching bases. The CDR3 is made up of 14 amino acids. The V gene's germline CDR1 is KGHDR and CDR2 SFDVKD. The V and J ends lost 2 bases and 7 bases respectively, with 13 bases between them. CDR3 sequence reads: CATSDSDRTGTQYF. CDR3 DNA sequence: TGTGCCACCAGTGATTCTGACAGGACTGGGACCCAGTACTTC.

The gene calls are TRBV9 and TRBJ2-7; 9 bases align to TRBD2. CDR1 is SGDLS, CDR2 YYNGEE, per germline. J was trimmed by 4 bases and V by 0 bases; bases with no gene match: 5. This CDR3 region has 15 residues. For the CDR3, the DNA is TGTGCCAGCAGCGTAGGGGGCGGGAGGGTTTACGAGCAGTACTTC. It yields the protein CASSVGGGRVYEQYF.

The rearrangement uses TRBV9 and TRBJ2-1; unclear D gene. This CDR3 comprises 15 residues. Trimming took off 1 base at V and 1 base at J, with 9 bases between the two ends. Germline CDR1 SGDLS, CDR2 YYNGEE. The CDR3 protein is CASSVRPDSYNEQFF. In nucleotides, the CDR3 is TGTGCCAGCAGCGTACGGCCGGATTCCTACAATGAGCAGTTCTTC.

There are a few counts of this clone. This sequence joins TRBV5-8 and TRBJ1-3, with D uncertain. Germline assignment: CDR1 SGHTS and CDR2 YDEGEE. This CDR3 is 12 amino acids long. V was shortened by 4 bases and J by 7 bases, with 9 bases between the two germline ends. The CDR3 reads CASSPLRNTIYF. The CDR3 DNA reads as TGTGCCAGCAGCCCCCTAAGGAACACCATATATTTT.

The V and J genes are TRBV28 and TRBJ2-7, with D perhaps matching TRBD2 (6 bases). Trimming removed 3 bases from V and 2 bases from J, with 14 bases in between. The CDR3 spans 15 residues. Germline V lookup: CDR1 MDHEN, CDR2 SYDVKM. CDR3 protein: CASSFPGSPTYEQYF. For the CDR3, the DNA is TGTGCCAGCAGTTTCCCCGGGAGCCCTACCTACGAGCAGTACTTC.

J is TRBJ2-6 and V is TRBV6-4; D ambiguous. The CDR3 has 15 amino acids. Trimming pared 4 bases from V and 2 bases from J, leaving 9 bases between. Germline CDR1 is MRHNA and CDR2 is SNTAGT. CDR3 bases: TGTGCCAGCAGTGTTGGGGAACCTGGGGCCAACGTCCTGACTTTC. Protein product: CASSVGEPGANVLTF.

V usage is TRBV19 and J usage is TRBJ1-5; D might be TRBD1 (6 bases). The germline gives CDR1 LNHDA, CDR2 SQIVND (reference sequence). The V gene lost 5 bases and the J gene lost 7 bases, with 12 bases spanning the gap. The CDR3 runs to 13 residues. The CDR3 region has the DNA TGTGCCAGTAGTGACAGGAAGGAACAGCCCCAGCATTTT. As protein: CASSDRKEQPQHF.